What follows are 28 T cell receptor beta chains derived from one specimen sequenced in a study of OX40 agonist ivuxolimab in advanced cancers. The library was prepared using the immunoSEQ multiplex PCR assay. TCRdb stores this immuneACCESS table with in-frame sequences only. Part of the clones is absent; in the studies checked, under half of the shortfall reflects unresolved V genes, and no reason is known for the rest. The sample contains around 19,000 clones, 70% to 90% of them found a single time. Roughly two thirds of the sample is held by the ten biggest clonotypes. Specimen: CD4+ or CD8+ T cells sorted from blood, collected in a trial of the OX40 agonist ivuxolimab. These receptor sequences come from an adult with an advanced solid tumor such as melanoma, head and neck, liver or kidney cancer.

This chain links TRBV6-1 with TRBJ2-1, with D maybe TRBD1 (5 bases). CDR1 and CDR2 (germline): MNHNS, SASEGT. With 2 bases removed from V and 0 bases from J, the gap between germline ends came to 5 bases. There are 14 residues in the CDR3. Here the CDR3 DNA reads TGTGCCAGCAGTGAACAGGGCTCCTACAATGAGCAGTTCTTC. Protein sequence: CASSEQGSYNEQFF.

The chain uses TRBV15 and TRBJ2-7; D is possibly TRBD1 (6 bases). CDR3 length equals 16 residues. V was pared by 2 bases and J by 2 bases, with 16 bases between. Germline V gives CDR1 LNHNV, CDR2 YYDKDF (reference sequence). CDR3 protein: CATSRPGHLNTYEQYF. The CDR3 coding sequence is TGTGCCACCAGCAGACCGGGACATCTTAATACCTACGAGCAGTACTTC.

The rearrangement uses TRBV5-1 and TRBJ2-5; possible D gene TRBD1, 6 bases. V gave up 0 bases and J gave up 2 bases, with 11 bases separating them. The CDR3 sequence is 15 residues long. The germline CDR1 and CDR2 sequences are SGHRS and YFSETQ. The CDR3 loop reads CASSLVPGQQETQYF. The CDR3, as DNA: TGCGCCAGCAGCTTGGTCCCGGGACAACAAGAGACCCAGTACTTC.

The V and J genes are TRBV7-9 and TRBJ2-7; 9 bases fit TRBD2. The J segment lost 3 bases and the V segment lost 0 bases, leaving 3 bases of the junction unmatched. Germline CDR1 is SEHNR and CDR2 is FQNEAQ (reference sequence). This CDR3 has 15 amino acids. The CDR3 DNA is TGTGCCAGCAGCTTAGCTAGCGGGAGTAACTACGAGCAGTACTTC. Amino acid sequence: CASSLASGSNYEQYF.

The rearrangement uses TRBV9 and TRBJ2-2; D call uncertain. CDR3 length: 14 amino acids. In germline, CDR1 is SGDLS, CDR2 YYNGEE. V lost 0 bases, J lost 4 bases, and 7 bases lay in between. DNA of the CDR3: TGTGCCAGCAGCGTAGAGCGCCTCACCGGGGAGCTGTTTTTT. Its translation: CASSVERLTGELFF.

The V call is TRBV5-6, the J call TRBJ2-7; D possibly uses TRBD1 or TRBD2 (5 bases each). CDR3 length: 15 residues. CDR1 is SGHDT and CDR2 is YYEEEE in the germline V gene. The V gene lost 5 bases and the J gene lost 0 bases, with 15 bases spanning the gap. This CDR3 reads CASRLRDGPSYEQYF. CDR3 DNA: TGTGCCAGCAGACTCCGGGACGGCCCCTCCTACGAGCAGTACTTC. The whole variable domain, filled in from reference TRBV5-6 and TRBJ2-7, reads DAGVTQSPTHLIKTRGQQVTLRCSPKSGHDTVSWYQQALGQGPQFIFQYYEEEERQRGNFPDRFSGHQFPNYSSELNVNALLLGDSALYLCASRLRDGPSYEQYFGPGTRLTVT.

The J gene is TRBJ1-5, the V gene TRBV27; D not certain. Germline V gene data show CDR1 as MNHEY and CDR2 as SMNVEV (reference sequence). Trimming removed 3 bases at V and 2 bases at J, with 11 bases between. CDR3 length equals 15 residues. CDR3 DNA: TGTGCCAGCAGTTTGTCCAGTTATGGCAATCAGCCCCAGCATTTT. Its translation is CASSLSSYGNQPQHF.

CDR3: CSVTGTPTNTGELFF. Written as DNA, the CDR3 is TGCAGCGTTACCGGGACCCCTACGAACACCGGGGAGCTGTTTTTT. The chain employs TRBV29-1 and TRBJ2-2; D is tentatively TRBD1 or TRBD2 (5 bases each). The CDR3 length is 15 residues. CDR1 and CDR2 from the germline V gene are SQVTM and ANQGSEA. The V end lost 5 bases, the J end lost 0 bases, and 13 bases lay between the germline ends.

This rearrangement joins TRBV7-9 to TRBJ1-1; no clear D. The CDR3 loop spans 14 amino acids. V shed 3 bases and J shed 1 base, with 9 bases lying between them. From germline, CDR1 is SEHNR and CDR2 FQNEAQ (reference sequence). In nucleotides, the CDR3 is TGTGCCAGCAGCTTGAAGCTGGGGAACACTGAAGCTTTCTTT. Encoded protein: CASSLKLGNTEAFF.

V gene TRBV5-1 combines with J gene TRBJ2-5; TRBD2 matches 9 bases. V lost 0 bases and J lost 4; bases outside the gene matches: 7. The CDR3 is made up of 16 amino acids. CDR1 and CDR2 (germline): SGHRS, YFSETQ. As DNA, the CDR3 is TGCGCCAGCAGCTTGGGGCTAGCGGGGATCGGAGAGACCCAGTACTTC. As protein: CASSLGLAGIGETQYF. The full variable domain, its missing parts supplied by reference TRBV5-1 and TRBJ2-5, is KAGVTQTPRYLIKTRGQQVTLSCSPISGHRSVSWYQQTPGQGLQFLFEYFSETQRNKGNFPGRFSGRQFSNSRSEMNVSTLELGDSALYLCASSLGLAGIGETQYFGPGTRLLVL.

This clone was counted only a few times. This chain connects TRBV5-1 to TRBJ1-5, with D unclear. Trimming pared 0 bases from V and 4 bases from J, leaving 5 bases between. Germline assignment: CDR1 SGHRS and CDR2 YFSETQ. This CDR3 is built from 13 residues. CDR3 sequence reads: CASSLGRNQPQHF. CDR3 DNA: TGCGCCAGCAGCTTGGGCAGAAATCAGCCCCAGCATTTT.

This clone was counted a single time. J is TRBJ2-1 and V is TRBV28; 11 positions match TRBD1. After removal of 1 base from V and 4 bases from J, the junction contained 6 bases not matched to a gene. The CDR3 has 17 residues. Germline CDR1 is MDHEN and CDR2 is SYDVKM. This chain's CDR3 is CASSLYGQGALYNEQFF. In nucleotides, the CDR3 is TGTGCCAGCAGTTTATACGGACAGGGGGCGTTATACAATGAGCAGTTCTTC.

The chain has TRBV5-1 and TRBJ2-2; D is unresolved. The germline V gene encodes CDR1 SGHRS and CDR2 YFSETQ. The CDR3 covers 16 residues. The ends were cut back, 0 bases at V and 0 bases at J, with 9 bases in the middle. Here the CDR3 reads CASSLALVANTGELFF. Here the CDR3 DNA reads TGCGCCAGCAGCTTGGCCCTGGTCGCGAACACCGGGGAGCTGTTTTTT.

V is TRBV4-1 and J is TRBJ2-1, with D unresolved. CDR3 length: 15 amino acids. From germline, CDR1 is MGHRA and CDR2 YSYEKL. V lost 0 bases, J lost 3 bases, and 9 bases lay in between. The CDR3 reads CASSQDGQVYNEQFF. For the CDR3, the DNA is TGCGCCAGCAGCCAAGATGGCCAGGTCTACAATGAGCAGTTCTTC.

The gene calls are TRBV30 and TRBJ2-1; 10 nucleotides match TRBD2. The ends lost 1 base at V and 6 bases at J; junction bases unmatched: 6. CDR3 size: 15 residues. Germline-derived CDR1 and CDR2 are GTSNPN and SVGIG (reference sequence). CDR3 DNA sequence: TGTGCCTGGAGTGACGGAGCGGGGGGGTCCAATGAGCAGTTCTTC. The encoded protein is CAWSDGAGGSNEQFF.

The chain links TRBV4-2 to TRBJ2-3; no firm D call. CDR1 and CDR2 (germline): LGHNA, YNFKEQ. V lost 0 bases, J lost 3 bases, and 7 bases lay in between. The CDR3 extends over 14 amino acids. In DNA form, the CDR3 reads TGTGCCAGCAGCCAAGAGGGAACTACAGATACGCAGTATTTT. Translation gives CASSQEGTTDTQYF.

The chain has TRBV5-1 and TRBJ2-1; the D gene is possibly TRBD1 (6 bases). This CDR3 comprises 14 residues. Germline V gene sequence: CDR1 SGHRS, CDR2 YFSETQ. The V end lost 0 bases, the J end lost 7 bases, and 11 bases lay between the germline ends. The CDR3 loop is CASSLVEGVNEQFF. CDR3 sequence (DNA): TGCGCCAGCAGCTTGGTCGAGGGGGTTAATGAGCAGTTCTTC.

Details on this clone: The sample has other DNA sequences that encode this CDR3 too. The chain links TRBV5-5 to TRBJ1-5, with 10 bases aligning to TRBD1. Trimming took 5 bases from V and 0 from J; bases not matched to a gene: 2. Germline V lookup: CDR1 SGHKS, CDR2 YYEKEE (reference sequence). This CDR3 contains 15 residues. The CDR3 protein is CASSWTGGSNQPQHF. The CDR3 DNA reads TGTGCCAGCAGTTGGACAGGGGGTAGCAATCAGCCCCAGCATTTT.

V and J are TRBV6-5 and TRBJ1-3, with D unclear. With 4 bases removed from V and 0 bases from J, the gap between germline ends came to 7 bases. Germline V gene sequence: CDR1 MNHEY, CDR2 SVGAGI. The CDR3 is 14 amino acids. The CDR3: CASSSVFSGNTIYF. The CDR3 DNA sequence: TGTGCCAGCAGTTCGGTCTTCTCTGGAAACACCATATATTTT.

The count of this clone is one. V and J are TRBV7-8 and TRBJ1-3; D is undetermined. This CDR3 comprises 16 residues. Germline V CDR1 and CDR2: SGHVS, FQNEAQ. Trimming removed 0 bases at V and 0 bases at J, with 9 bases between. The CDR3 loop reads CASSLARELSGNTIYF. DNA for the CDR3: TGTGCCAGCAGCTTAGCAAGAGAGCTCTCTGGAAACACCATATATTTT.

This chain uses TRBV29-1 with TRBJ2-7; unclear D gene. The CDR3 covers 14 residues. In germline, CDR1 is SQVTM, CDR2 ANQGSEA. Trimming removed 1 base at V and 0 bases at J, with 10 bases between. CDR3 region: CSVEGSIDSYEQYF. For the CDR3, the DNA is TGCAGCGTTGAAGGCAGTATAGACTCCTACGAGCAGTACTTC.

The chain employs TRBV4-2 and TRBJ2-7; TRBD1 is a possible D gene (6 bases). Germline V gene sequence: CDR1 LGHNA, CDR2 YNFKEQ. Between the trimmed V and J ends, which lost 2 bases and 2 bases, there was a span of 10 bases. The CDR3 contains 14 residues. CDR3 DNA: TGTGCCAGCAGCCAAACAGGGAATCCCTACGAGCAGTACTTC. Translation gives CASSQTGNPYEQYF.

The table lists this clone with a few counts. The V call is TRBV6-5, the J call TRBJ2-7; TRBD1 or TRBD2 may be the D gene (5 bases each). The CDR3 totals 14 residues. From germline, CDR1 is MNHEY and CDR2 SVGAGI. V shed 5 bases and J shed 3 bases, with 14 bases lying between them. DNA for the CDR3: TGTGCCAGCAGTCCAGGGACGGGGCGCTACGAGCAGTACTTC. Its translation: CASSPGTGRYEQYF.

This clone has just one count. J is TRBJ1-3 and V is TRBV7-6; TRBD1 matches 7 bases. The CDR3 has 16 amino acids. With V trimmed by 5 bases and J by 3 bases, 10 bases remained unmatched. Germline loops: CDR1 SGHVS, CDR2 FNYEAQ. The CDR3 protein is CASSPGGTGVGNTIYF. The CDR3 DNA follows: TGTGCCAGCAGCCCCGGGGGAACAGGGGTTGGAAACACCATATATTTT.

The gene calls are TRBV9 and TRBJ2-5; 7 bases fit TRBD2. V lost 0 bases and J lost 5; bases outside the gene matches: 10. Germline V gene data show CDR1 as SGDLS and CDR2 as YYNGEE. This CDR3 comprises 16 residues. For the CDR3, the DNA is TGTGCCAGCAGCGTAGGTCCGGGAGCGGGATGGGAGACCCAGTACTTC. Its translation is CASSVGPGAGWETQYF.

This chain joins TRBV4-1 and TRBJ2-1, with 8 bases that match TRBD2. Germline CDR1 reads MGHRA; CDR2 reads YSYEKL. With V trimmed by 4 bases and J by 6 bases, 17 bases remained unmatched. The length of the CDR3 is 18 residues. In DNA, the CDR3 is TGCGCCAGCAGCCGAGCCCCAGCGGGAGTTATAGAGGGCAATGAGCAGTTCTTC. It specifies CASSRAPAGVIEGNEQFF.

J is TRBJ2-3 and V is TRBV13, with 12 bases aligning to TRBD2. CDR1 is PRHDT and CDR2 is FYEKMQ in the germline V gene (reference sequence). V gave up 5 bases and J gave up 2 bases; unmatched junction bases: 5. The CDR3 contains 16 residues. The CDR3 DNA reads TGTGCCAGCAGCCCCGGACTAGCGGGGCCCACAGATACGCAGTATTTT. Its translation: CASSPGLAGPTDTQYF.

V is TRBV4-1 and J is TRBJ2-7, with a possible D match to TRBD2 (6 bases). Deletions cut 10 bases from V and 6 bases from J, with 16 bases between. The CDR3 is 12 amino acids. Germline lookup yields CDR1 MGHRA and CDR2 YSYEKL. The CDR3 nucleotides read TGCGCCACCGGGACTCCAAGGGTCGAGCAGTACTTC. Protein: CATGTPRVEQYF.